Below, 29 T cell receptor beta chains from the same sample are listed, as sequenced in a study of post-analysis software for immune sequencing data. These receptors have no known antigen. Study findings and constraints: With TRBV5-6, TRBV5-1 and TRBV20-1 included, about five TRBV segments were more frequent in patients than in controls.

cDNA libraries of TCR beta carried unique molecular identifiers. Using its own MiXCR run on the PCR reads, TCRdb lists one record per CDR3 protein. The profile shows 600,000 to 750,000 distinct CDR3 sequences, roughly three fifths of them singletons. The material sequenced was blood. These receptors all come from a girl aged 2 to 9 with multiple sclerosis.

The V call is TRBV12-3 or TRBV12-4, the J call TRBJ2-7, with D unresolved. The V end lost 4 bases, the J end lost 3 bases, and 19 bases lay between the germline ends. The CDR3 loop spans 16 amino acids. The CDR3 reads CASSSKRLADLYEQYF. CDR3 DNA sequence: TGTGCCAGCAGTTCAAAACGACTCGCTGACCTCTACGAGCAGTACTTC.

This clonotype was counted only a few times. The chain uses TRBV28 and TRBJ2-1, with D tentatively TRBD2 (6 bases). In germline, CDR1 is MDHEN, CDR2 SYDVKM. V was clipped by 5 bases and J by 3 bases, with 14 bases between them. The CDR3 spans 15 residues. The CDR3: CASSPGGRIYNEQFF. DNA of the CDR3: TGTGCCAGCAGTCCCGGGGGTCGGATCTACAATGAGCAGTTCTTC. Based on the CDR3 plus reference TRBV28 and TRBJ2-1, the full variable domain is DVKVTQSSRYLVKRTGEKVFLECVQDMDHENMFWYRQDPGLGLRLIYFSYDVKMKEKGDIPEGYSVSREKKERFSLILESASTNQTSMYLCASSPGGRIYNEQFFGPGTRLTVL.

The V gene is TRBV29-1, the J gene TRBJ2-3; 8 bases align to TRBD2. Trimming cost V 3 bases and J 6 bases; bases outside gene matches: 8. The germline gives CDR1 SQVTM, CDR2 ANQGSEA. This CDR3 comprises 14 residues. The DNA of the CDR3 is TGCAGCGTTGAGGATCGGGGGGGCGGCGATACGCAGTATTTT. This gives the protein CSVEDRGGGDTQYF.

Only one count was recorded for this clonotype. It is likely a read error, because the conserved phenylalanine at the end of the CDR3 is missing. The V call is TRBV11-2, the J call TRBJ2-3; 10 bases match TRBD2. CDR3 length: 14 amino acids. Looked up from germline, CDR1 is SGHAT and CDR2 is FQNNGV. J lost 4 bases, V lost 7 bases, and 5 bases had no gene match. In DNA, the CDR3 is TGTGCCAGCATCCCTAGCGGGAGAGCAGATACGCAGTATTGT. Residues: CASIPSGRADTQYC.

The V call is TRBV12-3 or TRBV12-4, the J call TRBJ1-1; 9 bases are a match to TRBD1. Trimming at V came to 4 bases and at J to 4 bases, leaving 10 bases not matched to a gene. The CDR3 runs 16 residues. CDR3 coding DNA: TGTGCCAGCAGTTGGGGGACAGGGACTGGGAGCACTGAAGCTTTCTTT. Translation gives CASSWGTGTGSTEAFF.

The V gene is TRBV29-1, the J gene TRBJ2-3; perhaps TRBD2 as D (7 bases). Between the trimmed V and J ends, which lost 5 bases and 3 bases, there was a span of 24 bases. The germline V gene encodes CDR1 SQVTM and CDR2 ANQGSEA. The CDR3 has 17 residues. The DNA for the CDR3 is TGCAGCGTTTTACGACTGGCGGGGGCCCGACCAACAGATACGCAGTATTTT. This codes for CSVLRLAGARPTDTQYF.

This chain uses TRBV7-2 with TRBJ1-1; possibly TRBD1 for D (6 bases). Trimming took 0 bases from V and 3 from J, leaving 8 bases between them. The germline V gene has CDR1 SGHTA and CDR2 FQGNSA. The CDR3 runs 14 residues. The CDR3, as DNA: TGTGCCAGCAGCTTAGCTTCAGGGGACACTGAAGCTTTCTTT. The encoded protein is CASSLASGDTEAFF.

The rearrangement links TRBV10-3 to TRBJ2-7; D might be TRBD1 (6 bases). The CDR3 loop spans 14 amino acids. Looked up from germline, CDR1 is ENHRY and CDR2 is SYGVKD. The V and J ends lost 2 bases and 5 bases respectively, with 13 bases between them. CDR3 in amino acids: CAISEEQGGDEQYF. The CDR3 coding sequence is TGTGCCATCAGTGAGGAACAGGGTGGCGACGAGCAGTACTTC.

This clonotype was seen only a few times. The rearrangement links TRBV5-1 to TRBJ2-7; the D gene is possibly TRBD2 (6 bases). Germline V gene data show CDR1 as SGHRS and CDR2 as YFSETQ. This CDR3 contains 14 residues. V shed 0 bases and J shed 5 bases, with 12 bases lying between them. This chain's CDR3 is CASSLDQGLHEQYF. CDR3 in DNA: TGCGCCAGCAGCTTGGATCAGGGACTCCACGAGCAGTACTTC.

About this clonotype itself: This CDR3 is missing its conserved last phenylalanine or tryptophan, likely due to a read error. V is TRBV20-1 and J is TRBJ2-7, with 7 nucleotides matching TRBD2. Germline V CDR1 and CDR2: DFQATT, SNEGSKA (reference sequence). Germline trimming cut 1 base from V and 1 base from J; bases unmatched to any gene: 7. The CDR3 extends over 15 amino acids. CDR3 in DNA: TGCAGTGCTAGAGTAGGGGCGGGAGTATCCTACGAGCAGTACTAC. Its protein is CSARVGAGVSYEQYY.

V gene TRBV28 combines with J gene TRBJ2-7; 7 bases fit TRBD2. This CDR3 contains 12 residues. Trimming took 7 bases from V and 6 from J; bases not matched to a gene: 6. Germline loops: CDR1 MDHEN, CDR2 SYDVKM. CDR3 protein: CASTAGGGEQYF. The CDR3 DNA reads TGTGCCAGCACGGCGGGCGGGGGCGAGCAGTACTTC.

This clonotype has a handful of counts. The rearrangement joins TRBV5-5 to TRBJ2-4, with D possibly called TRBD1 or TRBD2 (5 bases each). The CDR3 is 13 amino acids. CDR1 is SGHKS and CDR2 is YYEKEE in the germline V gene (reference sequence). V lost 2 bases and J 8 bases, leaving 11 bases between the germline ends. In nucleotides, the CDR3 is TGTGCCAGCAGCTTCCGGGACCCCGACATTCAGTACTTC. Amino acids: CASSFRDPDIQYF.

The chain couples TRBV20-1 to TRBJ1-1; D may be TRBD1 (5 bases). V was shortened by 3 bases and J by 6 bases, with 14 bases between the two germline ends. This CDR3 has 13 residues. The germline V gene encodes CDR1 DFQATT and CDR2 SNEGSKA (reference sequence). The CDR3 region has the DNA TGCAGTGCTAGGACAGTTATGATCCCTGAAGCTTTCTTT. Translated, it gives CSARTVMIPEAFF.

The DNA for the CDR3 is TGCAGTGCTAGTCCAGGGGCTGTCCCGCTAGTTGAGCAGTTCTTC. Translated, it gives CSASPGAVPLVEQFF. This sequence joins TRBV20-1 and TRBJ2-1, with D maybe TRBD1 (6 bases). The CDR3 covers 15 residues. V lost 3 bases, J lost 9 bases, and 21 bases lay in between. Germline values: CDR1 DFQATT, CDR2 SNEGSKA (reference sequence).

J is TRBJ1-1 and V is TRBV20-1; possibly TRBD1 for D (6 bases). V dropped 6 bases and J dropped 0 bases, with 11 bases sitting between them. Germline V CDR1 and CDR2: DFQATT, SNEGSKA (reference sequence). This CDR3 contains 13 residues. The CDR3 is CSATGTLNTEAFF. The CDR3 DNA sequence: TGCAGTGCCACCGGGACACTGAACACTGAAGCTTTCTTT.

This clonotype came up once. The genes are TRBV6-1 and TRBJ2-1, with 14 bases lining up with TRBD2. In germline, CDR1 is MNHNS, CDR2 SASEGT. The CDR3 has 15 amino acids. After removal of 6 bases from V and 11 bases from J, the junction contained 9 bases not matched to a gene. The CDR3 sequence is CASRRPGLAGAKQFF. In nucleotides, the CDR3 is TGTGCCAGCAGGAGACCGGGACTAGCGGGAGCAAAGCAGTTCTTC.

V gene TRBV30 combines with J gene TRBJ2-7; D may be TRBD1 (6 bases). With 2 bases removed from V and 3 bases from J, the gap between germline ends came to 23 bases. CDR1 GTSNPN and CDR2 SVGIG come from the germline V gene (reference sequence). The CDR3 spans 17 residues. The CDR3 sequence is CAWSRGTFGAWGYEQYF. The CDR3 region has the DNA TGTGCCTGGAGTAGAGGGACATTCGGGGCTTGGGGCTACGAGCAGTACTTC.

This chain links TRBV27 with TRBJ2-1; TRBD2 matches at 16 bases. The V gene end was trimmed by 1 base and the J gene end by 8 bases; junction bases not matched to a gene: 8. Germline lookup yields CDR1 MNHEY and CDR2 SMNVEV (reference sequence). The CDR3 contains 18 residues. CDR3: CASSLLGLAGGRGDEQFF. CDR3 bases: TGTGCCAGCAGTTTATTGGGACTAGCGGGAGGGAGAGGTGATGAGCAGTTCTTC.

The J gene is TRBJ2-5, the V gene TRBV27; TRBD1 is a possible D gene (6 bases). The J call could be wrong; TRBJ2-7 is a better fit for the DNA end. This CDR3 has 13 amino acids. Per the germline V gene, CDR1 is MNHEY and CDR2 is SMNVEV (reference sequence). CDR3: CASSRQVVYEQYF. The CDR3 DNA reads as TGTGCCAGCAGCCGACAGGTGGTCTACGAGCAGTACTTC.

This clonotype has just one count. V gene TRBV20-1 combines with J gene TRBJ2-3; 8 positions agree with TRBD1. J gave up 6 bases and V 0 bases, and 8 bases lay outside the gene matches. Germline CDR1 is DFQATT and CDR2 is SNEGSKA (reference sequence). The CDR3 is 15 residues long. CDR3 in DNA: TGCAGTGCTAGAGATGAAGACAGGGGAATGGATACGCAGTATTTT. Protein: CSARDEDRGMDTQYF.

To note about this clonotype: One end of the junction varies from germline; a read error may be responsible. CDR3 region: CASSLGGTGLPDTQYF. CDR3 nucleotides: TGCGCCAGTAGCTTGGGGGGGACAGGTCTTCCAGATACGCAGTATTTT. The chain is built from TRBV5-1 and TRBJ2-3, with D maybe TRBD1 (8 bases). This CDR3 has 16 amino acids. CDR1 and CDR2 (germline): SGHRS, YFSETQ.

The J gene is TRBJ2-1, the V gene TRBV12-3 or TRBV12-4; D may correspond to TRBD1 or TRBD2 (7 bases each). V was clipped by 5 bases and J by 7 bases, with 21 bases between them. This CDR3 is built from 16 residues. DNA for the CDR3: TGTGCCAGCAGTCCCCTCGGCAGGGGGGGGAATAATGAGCAGTTCTTC. Translated: CASSPLGRGGNNEQFF.

The chain has TRBV5-1 and TRBJ2-4, with D tentatively TRBD2 (6 bases). The end of the DNA is better explained by TRBJ2-7, so the J call may be wrong. CDR1 and CDR2 from the germline V gene are SGHRS and YFSETQ. This CDR3 is built from 13 residues. The CDR3 loop reads CASRLGGNYEQYF. The CDR3 DNA follows: TGCGCCAGCCGCCTCGGAGGGAACTACGAGCAGTACTTC.

This clonotype appeared many times. The J gene is TRBJ2-7, the V gene TRBV28; D may be TRBD1 (5 bases). The CDR3 spans 12 residues. The germline V gene encodes CDR1 MDHEN and CDR2 SYDVKM. V was clipped by 3 bases and J by 6 bases, with 9 bases between them. The CDR3 spells CASSFEGAEQYF. The CDR3 DNA follows: TGTGCCAGCAGTTTCGAAGGGGCCGAGCAGTACTTC.

The chain is built from TRBV7-9 and TRBJ1-2; D might be TRBD1 (6 bases). The CDR3 covers 15 residues. The germline V and J ends were trimmed by 5 bases and 0 bases, with 13 bases remaining between them. Germline CDR1 and CDR2: SEHNR and FQNEAQ (reference sequence). The CDR3 nucleotides are TGTGCCAGCAGCCCGTCCGGGACACCTAACTATGGCTACACCTTC. It yields the protein CASSPSGTPNYGYTF. The full variable domain, rest sourced from reference TRBV7-9 and TRBJ1-2, is DTGVSQNPRHKITKRGQNVTFRCDPISEHNRLYWYRQTLGQGPEFLTYFQNEAQLEKSRLLSDRFSAERPKGSFSTLEIQRTEQGDSAMYLCASSPSGTPNYGYTFGSGTRLTVV.

Here the CDR3 reads CASSYSSRREYKDTQYF. The CDR3 bases are TGTGCCAGCAGTTACTCGAGTAGGCGGGAGTATAAAGATACGCAGTATTTT. The rearrangement links TRBV6-5 to TRBJ2-3, with 7 bases that match TRBD2. V shed 0 bases and J 5 bases; nucleotides not matched to a gene: 11. CDR1 and CDR2 (germline): MNHEY, SVGAGI. This CDR3 spans 17 amino acids.

This chain joins TRBV4-1 and TRBJ1-1, with 9 bases fitting TRBD1. This CDR3 has 20 amino acids. The V segment lost 0 bases and the J segment 1 base; nucleotides outside the gene matches: 15. CDR1 is MGHRA and CDR2 is YSYEKL in the germline V gene. This chain's CDR3 is CASSQDGSGTGRRGNTEAFF. The DNA of the CDR3 is TGCGCCAGCAGCCAAGATGGGTCCGGGACAGGGAGAAGAGGGAACACTGAAGCTTTCTTT.

This chain joins TRBV6-5 and TRBJ2-7, with D tentatively TRBD1 (6 bases). The CDR3 is 12 amino acids. CDR1 MNHEY and CDR2 SVGAGI come from the germline V gene. Trimming took off 4 bases at V and 7 bases at J, with 11 bases between the two ends. CDR3 sequence reads: CASSSVTGEQYF. CDR3 bases: TGTGCCAGCAGTTCGGTGACAGGAGAGCAGTACTTC.

The chain recombines TRBV24-1 with TRBJ2-2, with D hard to call. The CDR3 covers 13 residues. V lost 3 bases to trimming and J lost 8 bases, with 9 bases between them. Germline-derived CDR1 and CDR2 are KGHDR and SFDVKD. The CDR3 loop reads CATSDGPAGELFF. DNA of the CDR3: TGTGCCACCAGTGATGGCCCGGCGGGGGAGCTGTTTTTT.